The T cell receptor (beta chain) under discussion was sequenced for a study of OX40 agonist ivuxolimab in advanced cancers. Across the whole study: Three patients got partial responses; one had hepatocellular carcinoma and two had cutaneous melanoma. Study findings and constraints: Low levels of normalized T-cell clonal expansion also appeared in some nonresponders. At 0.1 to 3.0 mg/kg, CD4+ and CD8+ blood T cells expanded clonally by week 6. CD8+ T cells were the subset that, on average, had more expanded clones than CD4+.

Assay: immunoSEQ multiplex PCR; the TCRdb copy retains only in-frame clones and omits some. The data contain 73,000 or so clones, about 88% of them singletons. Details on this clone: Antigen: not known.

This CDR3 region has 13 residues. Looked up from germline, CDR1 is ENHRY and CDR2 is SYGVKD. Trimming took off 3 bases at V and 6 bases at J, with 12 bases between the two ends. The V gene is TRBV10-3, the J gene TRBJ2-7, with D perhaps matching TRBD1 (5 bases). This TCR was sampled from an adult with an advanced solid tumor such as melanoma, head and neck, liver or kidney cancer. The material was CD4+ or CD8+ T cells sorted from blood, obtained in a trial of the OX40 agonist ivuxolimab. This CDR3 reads CAISDREHGEQYF. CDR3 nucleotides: TGTGCCATCAGTGACAGGGAACATGGCGAGCAGTACTTC.